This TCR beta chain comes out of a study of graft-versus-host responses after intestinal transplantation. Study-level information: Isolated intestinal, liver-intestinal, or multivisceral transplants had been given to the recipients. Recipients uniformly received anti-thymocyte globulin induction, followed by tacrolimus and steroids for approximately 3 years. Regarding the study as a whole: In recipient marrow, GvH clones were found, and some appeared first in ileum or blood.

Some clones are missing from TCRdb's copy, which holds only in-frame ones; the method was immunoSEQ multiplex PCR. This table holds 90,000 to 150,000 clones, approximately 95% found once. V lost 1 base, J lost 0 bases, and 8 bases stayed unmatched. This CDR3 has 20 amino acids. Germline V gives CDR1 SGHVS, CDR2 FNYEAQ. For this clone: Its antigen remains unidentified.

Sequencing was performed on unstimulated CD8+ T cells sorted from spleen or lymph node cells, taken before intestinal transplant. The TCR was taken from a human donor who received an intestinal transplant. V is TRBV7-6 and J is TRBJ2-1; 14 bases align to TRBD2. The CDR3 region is CASSLGTSGRSLSSYNEQFF. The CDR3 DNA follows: TGTGCCAGCAGCTTAGGGACTAGCGGGAGGTCCTTGAGCTCCTACAATGAGCAGTTCTTC.